One and the same sample provided the 28 T cell receptor beta chains below, sequenced in a study of T cells after yellow fever vaccination. One entry per CDR3 protein, called by TCRdb with MiXCR from the 5' RACE reads. The data show 400,000 to 650,000 distinct CDR3 sequences, just over 20% seen once. The starting material was PBMCs, obtained less than 25 days after the first yellow fever vaccination. These TCRs come from a man younger than 35 who received the YFV17D yellow fever vaccine.

In this sample, this clonotype turned up a few times. The chain has TRBV12-3 or TRBV12-4 and TRBJ1-5; D unclear. The CDR3 sequence is 14 residues long. V dropped 6 bases and J dropped 5 bases, with 14 bases sitting between them. The CDR3 DNA reads as TGTGCCAGCAGCCGGCAGACTCGGGATCAGCCCCAGCATTTT. This sequence encodes CASSRQTRDQPQHF.

This clonotype was counted between two and nine times. The rearrangement joins TRBV12-3 or TRBV12-4 to TRBJ2-1; 12 positions agree with TRBD1. CDR3 size: 15 residues. Losses at the gene ends were 6 bases for V and 7 bases for J; bases not matched to a gene: 7. This CDR3 is CASSITGQGANEQFF. The CDR3 bases are TGTGCCAGCAGCATTACGGGACAGGGGGCTAATGAGCAGTTCTTC.

The chain uses TRBV6-2 or TRBV6-3 and TRBJ1-1; the D gene is possibly TRBD1 (5 bases). The CDR3 consists of 12 residues. CDR1 and CDR2 from the germline V gene are MNHEY and SVGEGT. Trimming pared 6 bases from V and 4 bases from J, leaving 9 bases between. The CDR3: CASSRDATEAFF. CDR3 DNA sequence: TGTGCCAGCAGCAGGGACGCCACTGAAGCTTTCTTT.

V gene TRBV7-6 combines with J gene TRBJ2-6, with a possible D match to TRBD2 (6 bases). The germline V and J ends were trimmed by 5 bases and 0 bases, with 14 bases remaining between them. Germline CDR1 SGHVS, CDR2 FNYEAQ. The CDR3 consists of 17 residues. Written as DNA, the CDR3 is TGTGCCAGCAGCCCCTACCTCGGGAGCTCTGGGGCCAACGTCCTGACTTTC. It yields the protein CASSPYLGSSGANVLTF. Supplemented by reference TRBV7-6 and TRBJ2-6, the full variable domain reads GAGVSQSPRYKVTKRGQDVALRCDPISGHVSLYWYRQALGQGPEFLTYFNYEAQQDKSGLPNDRFSAERPEGSISTLTIQRTEQRDSAMYRCASSPYLGSSGANVLTFGAGSRLTVL.

V usage is TRBV28 and J usage is TRBJ2-5; D is possibly TRBD1 (5 bases). CDR3 size: 13 residues. In germline, CDR1 is MDHEN, CDR2 SYDVKM. The germline V and J ends were trimmed by 6 bases and 3 bases, with 11 bases remaining between them. The CDR3: CASRWTREETQYF. Here the CDR3 DNA reads TGTGCCAGCAGGTGGACACGCGAAGAGACCCAGTACTTC.

The rearrangement uses TRBV4-2 and TRBJ2-1; 11 bases align to TRBD2. The V and J ends lost 5 bases and 5 bases, in that order; junction bases with no gene match: 11. The germline gives CDR1 LGHNA, CDR2 YNFKEQ. The CDR3 extends over 17 amino acids. This CDR3 reads CASSVEASGGIDNEQFF. DNA for the CDR3: TGTGCCAGCAGCGTCGAGGCTAGCGGGGGGATAGACAATGAGCAGTTCTTC.

The chain combines TRBV7-9 with TRBJ1-1; possible D gene TRBD1, 5 bases. V dropped 5 bases and J dropped 8 bases, with 12 bases sitting between them. Germline V gene sequence: CDR1 SEHNR, CDR2 FQNEAQ (reference sequence). The CDR3 spans 12 residues. The CDR3 region has the DNA TGTGCCAGCAGCCCCCAGGGAGGAGAAGCTTTCTTT. Translated: CASSPQGGEAFF.

This clonotype was recorded once. The gene calls are TRBV20-1 and TRBJ2-1; D gene uncertain. V was trimmed by 3 bases and J by 4 bases, leaving 25 bases between them. Germline V gene lookup returns CDR1 DFQATT and CDR2 SNEGSKA (reference sequence). The CDR3 runs 18 residues. The CDR3 DNA is TGCAGTGCTAGGGCCGGGCTAGACCAATTGGGAAGATACAATGAGCAGTTCTTC. As protein: CSARAGLDQLGRYNEQFF.

In this sample, this clonotype turned up a few times. The chain has TRBV28 and TRBJ2-7, with TRBD2 matching 7 bases. This CDR3 is 12 amino acids long. With 5 bases clipped from V and 7 bases from J, the junction kept 5 bases outside the gene matches. Looked up from germline, CDR1 is MDHEN and CDR2 is SYDVKM. The CDR3 protein is CASSLAGDEQYV. The CDR3 nucleotides are TGTGCCAGCAGTCTTGCGGGGGATGAGCAGTACGTC.

The V and J genes are TRBV7-2 and TRBJ1-5; no clear D. V lost 1 base and J lost 5, with 15 bases in between. This CDR3 has 16 residues. The germline V gene encodes CDR1 SGHTA and CDR2 FQGNSA. The CDR3 nucleotides are TGTGCCAGCAGCTTAGGCTCCGGGGTTGGGGATCAGCCCCAGCATTTT. As protein: CASSLGSGVGDQPQHF.

The chain uses TRBV7-9 and TRBJ1-4; D ambiguous. Germline V lookup: CDR1 SEHNR, CDR2 FQNEAQ (reference sequence). V shed 7 bases and J shed 4 bases, with 16 bases lying between them. The length of the CDR3 is 15 residues. CDR3 sequence reads: CASTKDGRINEKLFF. The CDR3 DNA reads TGTGCCAGCACCAAGGACGGGAGGATTAATGAAAAACTGTTTTTT. Full variable domain (missing parts from reference TRBV7-9 and TRBJ1-4): DTGVSQNPRHKITKRGQNVTFRCDPISEHNRLYWYRQTLGQGPEFLTYFQNEAQLEKSRLLSDRFSAERPKGSFSTLEIQRTEQGDSAMYLCASTKDGRINEKLFFGSGTQLSVL.

The chain employs TRBV10-3 and TRBJ2-1; D not certain. Trimming removed 4 bases at V and 6 bases at J, with 4 bases between. From germline, CDR1 is ENHRY and CDR2 SYGVKD. This CDR3 is 11 amino acids long. In DNA form, the CDR3 reads TGTGCCATCAGTGGGCCCAATGAGCAGTTCTTC. Its protein product is CAISGPNEQFF.

V is TRBV5-5 and J is TRBJ1-1, with no clear D. Trimming removed 1 base at V and 8 bases at J, with 9 bases between. Germline V gives CDR1 SGHKS, CDR2 YYEKEE (reference sequence). The CDR3 runs 12 residues. The CDR3 nucleotides read TGTGCCAGCAGCTTGATAGGACTAGAAGCTTTCTTT. Translating gives CASSLIGLEAFF.

V is TRBV6-1 and J is TRBJ2-7, with TRBD1 matching over 7 bases. V lost 6 bases to trimming and J lost 2 bases; unmatched junction nucleotides: 7. The CDR3 length is 14 residues. From germline, CDR1 is MNHNS and CDR2 SASEGT. CDR3 in amino acids: CASRQTGPAYEQYF. The CDR3 DNA follows: TGTGCCAGCAGGCAGACAGGGCCGGCCTACGAGCAGTACTTC.

The chain carries TRBV12-3 or TRBV12-4 and TRBJ1-5, with a possible D match to TRBD1 (5 bases). The CDR3 has 14 residues. Trimming stripped 6 bases from V and 6 bases from J, with 15 bases between. CDR3 loop: CASSPAQGSQPQHF. CDR3 in DNA: TGTGCCAGCAGCCCGGCCCAGGGAAGTCAGCCCCAGCATTTT.

The chain joins TRBV7-8 to TRBJ2-1; 8 bases are a match to TRBD2. The CDR3 has 16 amino acids. V trimming: 1 base; J trimming: 3 bases; junction bases outside the gene matches: 5. CDR1 SGHVS and CDR2 FQNEAQ come from the germline V gene. As DNA, the CDR3 is TGTGCCAGCAGCTTAGTTCGGGGGGGCAACTACAATGAGCAGTTCTTC. Its protein is CASSLVRGGNYNEQFF.

This clonotype was detected only a few times. CDR3 in amino acids: CASSLYQGGYNEQFF. DNA of the CDR3: TGTGCCAGCAGTTTATACCAGGGGGGATACAATGAGCAGTTCTTC. J is TRBJ2-1 and V is TRBV28, with TRBD1 as a possible D gene (7 bases). The CDR3 totals 15 residues. Germline loops: CDR1 MDHEN, CDR2 SYDVKM. Trimming stripped 1 base from V and 4 bases from J, with 11 bases between.

The J gene is TRBJ1-6, the V gene TRBV6-1; perhaps TRBD1 as D (5 bases). Germline assignment: CDR1 MNHNS and CDR2 SASEGT. The V gene lost 7 bases and the J gene lost 0 bases, with 13 bases spanning the gap. This CDR3 has 16 amino acids. CDR3 residues: CASNRGSDSYNSPLHF. Here the CDR3 DNA reads TGTGCCAGCAATAGGGGCAGTGACTCCTATAATTCACCCCTCCACTTT.

This clonotype was counted between two and nine times. This chain links TRBV23-1 with TRBJ2-1, with D maybe TRBD2 (6 bases). TRBV23-1 falls under the ORF class, with uncertain function. Trimming cost V 4 bases and J 7 bases, with 14 bases left between them. The CDR3 extends over 14 amino acids. The CDR3 spells CASSLGGARNEQFF. Here the CDR3 DNA reads TGCGCCAGCAGTCTGGGCGGGGCGCGGAATGAGCAGTTCTTC.

This clonotype was seen many times. As DNA, the CDR3 is TGTGCCAGCAGTCCCGGGAATGCCCGCACAGATACGCAGTATTTT. Protein product: CASSPGNARTDTQYF. The chain links TRBV12-3 or TRBV12-4 to TRBJ2-3; D is perhaps TRBD2 (5 bases). The length of the CDR3 is 15 residues. Trimming stripped 5 bases from V and 1 base from J, with 13 bases between.

The V call is TRBV12-3 or TRBV12-4, the J call TRBJ1-3; TRBD1 matches 7 bases. The CDR3 is made up of 14 amino acids. The V and J ends lost 6 bases and 2 bases, in that order; junction bases with no gene match: 4. CDR3 DNA: TGTGCCAGCAGCGGGGGACAGCCTGGAAACACCATATATTTT. Translated, it gives CASSGGQPGNTIYF.

The V gene is TRBV5-4, the J gene TRBJ1-1, with D tentatively TRBD1 (6 bases). Germline assignment: CDR1 SGHNT and CDR2 YYREEE (reference sequence). The CDR3 extends over 15 amino acids. The V end was cut by 0 bases, the J end by 3 bases, with 12 bases between. CDR3 nucleotides: TGTGCCAGCAGCTTGGCATGGCAGGGGTACACTGAAGCTTTCTTT. Its translation is CASSLAWQGYTEAFF.

The V and J genes are TRBV9 and TRBJ1-6, with 7 bases identical to TRBD1. Germline V CDR1 and CDR2: SGDLS, YYNGEE. The CDR3 is 14 amino acids. V was pared by 3 bases and J by 9 bases, with 6 bases of the junction left unmatched. The CDR3 here is CASSGRQGLSPLHF. The CDR3 nucleotides are TGTGCCAGCAGCGGGAGACAGGGCCTTTCACCCCTCCACTTT.

This clonotype came up a few times. The gene calls are TRBV28 and TRBJ2-1, with 11 bases identical to TRBD2. The CDR3 extends over 17 amino acids. Germline CDR1 is MDHEN and CDR2 is SYDVKM. V was clipped by 4 bases and J by 4 bases; unmatched bases: 9. The CDR3 region has the DNA TGTGCCAGCAGTTCAGTTGGTAGCGGGGGGGTATACAATGAGCAGTTCTTC. Its translation: CASSSVGSGGVYNEQFF.

In the case of this clonotype: Possible read error: a much larger clone is one base away. The rearrangement uses TRBV4-1 and TRBJ2-1; 9 nucleotides agree with TRBD2. The junction had 17 bases not matched to a gene; V was cut back by 0 bases and J by 2 bases. Germline values: CDR1 MGHRA, CDR2 YSYEKL. The CDR3 covers 21 residues. CDR3 sequence reads: CASSQDRPAGGLLSPYNEQFF. The CDR3 coding sequence is TGCGCCAGCAGCCAAGATCGCCCAGCGGGGGGCTTACTTAGCCCCTACAATGAGCAGTTCTTC.

V is TRBV10-2 and J is TRBJ2-7; 14 bases agree with TRBD2. Trimming cost V 5 bases and J 3 bases; bases outside gene matches: 3. CDR1 WSHSY and CDR2 SAAADI come from the germline V gene. The CDR3 totals 15 residues. The CDR3 DNA reads as TGCGCCAGCAGTTGGACTAGCGGGGGGTTCTACGAGCAGTACTTC. Translating gives CASSWTSGGFYEQYF.

The chain carries TRBV7-9 and TRBJ1-6; a weak D match, TRBD1 (5 bases). V shed 5 bases and J shed 7 bases, with 15 bases lying between them. CDR1 is SEHNR and CDR2 is FQNEAQ in the germline V gene (reference sequence). This CDR3 has 15 residues. The CDR3 loop is CASSGSGRGNSPLHF. The DNA of the CDR3 is TGTGCCAGCAGCGGATCGGGACGGGGAAATTCACCCCTCCACTTT.

This clonotype was detected many times. The chain links TRBV5-1 to TRBJ2-1; 14 nucleotides line up with TRBD2. J lost 7 bases, V lost 4 bases, and 7 bases had no gene match. The CDR3 is 16 amino acids. Germline CDR1 and CDR2: SGHRS and YFSETQ. For the CDR3, the DNA is TGCGCCAGCAGCCTGGGACTAGCGGGGGCGCTGAATGAGCAGTTCTTC. It codes for CASSLGLAGALNEQFF.